This T cell receptor beta chain came from a study of blood T cell repertoires in COVID-19. Germline V lookup: CDR1 SGHRS, CDR2 YFSETQ. Trimming removed 4 bases from V and 2 bases from J, with 15 bases in between. The CDR3 is made up of 15 amino acids. Original data processing: How many nucleated cells were present was estimated from reference gene primer amplification. The assay was immunoSEQ multiplex PCR, and TCRdb's table has in-frame clones only and misses some. For V, J and clone size, that table is used; D and trimming come from the DNA. The sample includes some 370,000 clones, roughly four fifths of them seen just once.

Sequenced: PBMCs or T cells enriched from blood (not recorded which). The V and J genes are TRBV5-1 and TRBJ1-1; D is undetermined. The source of this sequence is a woman between 45 and 60 years old who had recovered from COVID-19. In DNA, the CDR3 is TGCGCCAGCAGCCGCCTCCAGGCAGAAAACACTGAAGCTTTCTTT. It encodes CASSRLQAENTEAFF. Combining the CDR3 with reference TRBV5-1 and TRBJ1-1 gives the whole variable domain KAGVTQTPRYLIKTRGQQVTLSCSPISGHRSVSWYQQTPGQGLQFLFEYFSETQRNKGNFPGRFSGRQFSNSRSEMNVSTLELGDSALYLCASSRLQAENTEAFFGQGTRLTVV.